The clone carrying this T cell receptor (beta chain) was seen a handful of times. Its specificity is unknown. Then a second PCR, running about 6 to 11 cycles, was carried out with a sample-barcoded 5' primer and a J-beta primer mix. MiXCR was run by TCRdb on the 5' RACE reads, yielding one entry per CDR3 protein. The table has approximately 1.5 million distinct CDR3 sequences, roughly a third seen once; the top ten hold about 11%. The data stem from a study of blood T cells in healthy people across ages. Study-level results: The study found more naive CD4+ cells and higher diversity in long-lived than aged donors.

Isolated PBMCs totaled at least 6 million in each sample. The CDR3 totals 13 residues. V lost 6 bases and J lost 7; bases outside the gene matches: 4. Germline loops: CDR1 MNHEY, CDR2 SMNVEV (reference sequence). The chain joins TRBV27 to TRBJ1-5; 9 nucleotides align to TRBD1. Sequenced material: blood. This TCR derives from a woman in her 30s in good health. The CDR3 DNA reads as TGTGCCAGCAGCGGACAGGGGCCCCAGCCCCAGCATTTT. Translation gives CASSGQGPQPQHF.